The T cell receptor beta chain under discussion was sequenced for a study of blood T cell repertoires in COVID-19. About the research overall: The origin of the acute and convalescent COVID-19 samples was the United States, Italy and Spain. The analysed material was cDNA or gDNA that came from T cells, B-cell-depleted T cells, or PBMCs.

Original methodology: Using reference gene primer amplification, nucleated cell counts were estimated. Only in-frame clones appear in the TCRdb table, and some are missing; sequencing was by immunoSEQ multiplex PCR. The D gene and trimming were derived from the DNA, and the V and J assignments and clone size from that table. The data contain 300,000 or so clones, approximately 89% of them singletons. Germline V gene lookup returns CDR1 SEHNR and CDR2 FQNEAQ (reference sequence). The CDR3 extends over 12 amino acids. Trimming cost V 0 bases and J 11 bases, with 10 bases left between them. This sequence was found in a woman between 50 and 59 years old who had recovered from COVID-19. V usage is TRBV7-9 and J usage is TRBJ1-1; D is unclear. Input material: peripheral blood. The CDR3 region is CASSLAAKIAFF. DNA for the CDR3: TGTGCCAGCAGCTTAGCGGCCAAGATTGCTTTCTTT.